This passage covers 23 T cell receptor beta chains from one sample sequenced in a study of Ad26.COV2.S vaccination and SARS-CoV-2 variants. Data came from immunoSEQ multiplex PCR; TCRdb stores just in-frame clones and leaves some out. The profile shows roughly 92,000 clones, approximately 86% of them singletons. This sample comprised peripheral blood, obtained after recovery from COVID-19. Receptor source: a human donor who had recovered from COVID-19.

The chain carries TRBV14 and TRBJ2-7; 12 nucleotides agree with TRBD1. The ends lost 2 bases at V and 3 bases at J; junction bases unmatched: 5. There are 16 residues in the CDR3. CDR1 and CDR2 from the germline V gene are SGHDN and FVKESK. The CDR3 bases are TGTGCCAGCAGCCAATCCGGGACAGGGGGCTTCTACGAGCAGTACTTC. It is translated as CASSQSGTGGFYEQYF.

This clone appeared a few times. The J gene is TRBJ2-1, the V gene TRBV3-1 (or the pseudogene TRBV3-2); TRBD2 matches at 8 bases. V shed 6 bases, J shed 5 bases, and the junction held 6 bases outside the gene matches. This CDR3 is built from 14 residues. Germline assignment: CDR1 LGHDT and CDR2 YNNKEL (reference sequence). CDR3 sequence (DNA): TGTGCCAGCAGTCCGCGGGGGGCGCACAATGAGCAGTTCTTC. This sequence encodes CASSPRGAHNEQFF.

On this clone itself: This specimen includes other DNA sequences encoding the same CDR3. The CDR3, as DNA: TGCGCCAGTAGCCCGGCAGGGGGAATGAACACTGAAGCTTTCTTT. Protein product: CASSPAGGMNTEAFF. The chain joins TRBV5-1 to TRBJ1-1, with 7 bases aligning to TRBD1. The CDR3 length is 15 residues. Looked up from germline, CDR1 is SGHRS and CDR2 is YFSETQ. Losses at the gene ends were 8 bases for V and 0 bases for J; bases not matched to a gene: 10.

This chain uses TRBV6-5 with TRBJ2-7, with TRBD1 matching over 7 bases. The length of the CDR3 is 15 residues. CDR1 and CDR2 from the germline V gene are MNHEY and SVGAGI. The V segment lost 0 bases and the J segment 2 bases; nucleotides outside the gene matches: 4. The chain's CDR3 is CASSYSRGGTYEQYF. In DNA form, the CDR3 reads TGTGCCAGCAGTTACTCGAGAGGGGGCACCTACGAGCAGTACTTC.

The chain uses TRBV24-1 and TRBJ2-7; maybe TRBD2 (5 bases). CDR1 KGHDR and CDR2 SFDVKD come from the germline V gene. This CDR3 region has 15 residues. Trimming pared 4 bases from V and 1 base from J, leaving 13 bases between. This CDR3 reads CATSDGRGRSYEQYF. CDR3 coding DNA: TGTGCCACCAGTGACGGTCGGGGTAGATCCTACGAGCAGTACTTC.

The V call is TRBV28, the J call TRBJ2-4; D is possibly TRBD1 (6 bases). With 6 bases removed from V and 0 bases from J, the gap between germline ends came to 12 bases. The CDR3 covers 15 residues. Germline V gene sequence: CDR1 MDHEN, CDR2 SYDVKM. CDR3 loop: CASSKDRIAKNIQYF. In DNA, the CDR3 is TGTGCCAGCAGCAAGGACAGAATAGCCAAAAACATTCAGTACTTC.

V usage is TRBV19 and J usage is TRBJ2-1, with 8 bases aligning to TRBD1. V dropped 2 bases and J dropped 9; count of bases not matched to a gene: 18. The CDR3 sequence is 18 residues long. Germline-derived CDR1 and CDR2 are LNHDA and SQIVND (reference sequence). CDR3 nucleotides: TGTGCCAGTAGTATACCGCCGGACAGGGTCCTTTTCGTCGGTGAGCAGTTCTTC. Translation gives CASSIPPDRVLFVGEQFF.

This sequence joins TRBV3-1 (or the pseudogene TRBV3-2) and TRBJ2-3; 8 bases match TRBD2. The ends lost 0 bases at V and 2 bases at J; junction bases unmatched: 4. CDR1 LGHDT and CDR2 YNNKEL come from the germline V gene (reference sequence). The CDR3 runs to 16 residues. The CDR3 bases are TGTGCCAGCAGCCAAGAACTAGCGGTCCACACAGATACGCAGTATTTT. As protein: CASSQELAVHTDTQYF.

V and J are TRBV29-1 and TRBJ1-1; 7 nucleotides align to TRBD1. J lost 4 bases, V lost 3 bases, and 8 bases had no gene match. This CDR3 region has 14 residues. Germline V gene sequence: CDR1 SQVTM, CDR2 ANQGSEA. This CDR3 is CSVDTYRGGTEAFF. Written as DNA, the CDR3 is TGCAGCGTTGATACATACAGGGGCGGCACTGAAGCTTTCTTT.

V and J are TRBV7-2 and TRBJ2-5; TRBD2 agrees at 9 bases. Germline loops: CDR1 SGHTA, CDR2 FQGNSA. CDR3 size: 17 residues. The junction had 11 bases not matched to a gene; V was cut back by 2 bases and J by 4 bases. CDR3 coding DNA: TGTGCCAGCAGCTTAAGGGCCGGGACACTAGCGGGAGAGACCCAGTACTTC. The encoded protein is CASSLRAGTLAGETQYF.

The chain combines TRBV29-1 with TRBJ1-2; 7 nucleotides agree with TRBD1. Losses at the gene ends were 3 bases for V and 4 bases for J; bases not matched to a gene: 5. From germline, CDR1 is SQVTM and CDR2 ANQGSEA. CDR3 length equals 13 residues. This CDR3 is CSVDAGGGYGYTF. The DNA for the CDR3 is TGCAGCGTTGACGCAGGGGGAGGCTATGGCTACACCTTC.

This sequence joins TRBV5-8 and TRBJ1-1; D might be TRBD1 (5 bases). This CDR3 region has 13 residues. From germline, CDR1 is SGHTS and CDR2 YDEGEE. Deletions cut 2 bases from V and 1 base from J, with 6 bases between. CDR3 in amino acids: CASSLDRNTEAFF. CDR3 in DNA: TGTGCCAGCAGCTTAGACAGGAACACTGAAGCTTTCTTT.

The J gene is TRBJ2-7, the V gene TRBV19; 9 positions match TRBD1. Looked up from germline, CDR1 is LNHDA and CDR2 is SQIVND (reference sequence). This CDR3 is 15 amino acids long. V shed 4 bases and J 0 bases; nucleotides not matched to a gene: 4. The CDR3 nucleotides read TGTGCCAGTAGTAATCCGGGACAGGGCTCCTACGAGCAGTACTTC. The encoded protein is CASSNPGQGSYEQYF.

The chain combines TRBV7-9 with TRBJ1-6, with D perhaps TRBD1 (5 bases). From germline, CDR1 is SEHNR and CDR2 FQNEAQ (reference sequence). The V and J ends lost 3 bases and 10 bases respectively, with 16 bases between them. This CDR3 is built from 15 residues. The CDR3 coding sequence is TGTGCCAGCAGCTTCCTCGGGGGGACGAGGTCACCCCTCCACTTT. Amino acids: CASSFLGGTRSPLHF.

This CDR3 is CASSTWTGKQYF. In DNA form, the CDR3 reads TGTGCCAGCAGTACCTGGACAGGTAAGCAGTACTTC. The genes are TRBV6-2 or TRBV6-3 and TRBJ2-7; TRBD1 aligns across 7 bases. Germline values: CDR1 MNHEY, CDR2 SVGEGT. The J segment lost 8 bases and the V segment lost 5 bases, leaving 6 bases of the junction unmatched. The CDR3 spans 12 residues.

The chain links TRBV7-9 to TRBJ2-4; D not resolved. Germline V gives CDR1 SEHNR, CDR2 FQNEAQ (reference sequence). The CDR3 runs 15 residues. V was shortened by 5 bases and J by 0 bases, with 11 bases between the two germline ends. DNA for the CDR3: TGTGCCAGCAGCCAGACTCGTATAGCCAAAAACATTCAGTACTTC. Its protein is CASSQTRIAKNIQYF.

The rearrangement links TRBV6-4 to TRBJ2-5; TRBD2 is a possible D gene (6 bases). The CDR3 covers 15 residues. The germline V gene encodes CDR1 MRHNA and CDR2 SNTAGT. The V gene lost 6 bases and the J gene lost 0 bases, with 14 bases spanning the gap. CDR3 sequence: CASSLGRDYQETQYF. The DNA for the CDR3 is TGTGCCAGCAGCCTGGGCCGGGACTACCAAGAGACCCAGTACTTC.

V is TRBV6-5 and J is TRBJ2-3, with unresolved D. V was cut by 8 bases and J by 2 bases, with 11 bases left in between. There are 13 residues in the CDR3. Germline CDR1 MNHEY, CDR2 SVGAGI. In DNA, the CDR3 is TGTGCCAGCGTCGATGGGGTCACAGATACGCAGTATTTT. It specifies CASVDGVTDTQYF.

This clone was detected only once. This chain joins TRBV6-6 and TRBJ2-7; TRBD2 aligns across 7 bases. This CDR3 comprises 15 residues. V shed 2 bases and J 1 base; nucleotides not matched to a gene: 5. CDR1 is MNHNY, CDR2 SVGAGI, per germline (reference sequence). The CDR3 bases are TGTGCCAGCAGTTACCGGCGGGAGTCATCCTACGAGCAGTACTTC. Amino acid sequence: CASSYRRESSYEQYF.

The J gene is TRBJ2-7, the V gene TRBV19, with 8 bases matching TRBD2. The J segment lost 5 bases and the V segment lost 2 bases, leaving 5 bases of the junction unmatched. The germline V gene has CDR1 LNHDA and CDR2 SQIVND (reference sequence). The CDR3 is 14 residues long. The CDR3 DNA reads as TGTGCCAGTAGTATAAGCGGGAGAGCCCACGAGCAGTACTTC. This encodes CASSISGRAHEQYF.

CDR3 amino acids: CASSDVAGGSGTQYF. CDR3 nucleotide sequence: TGTGCCAGCAGCGATGTTGCGGGAGGAAGTGGGACCCAGTACTTC. The chain links TRBV7-3 to TRBJ2-5, with TRBD2 identical over 8 bases. The germline V gene encodes CDR1 SGHTA and CDR2 FQGTGA. Unmatched junction bases numbered 12, after V lost 5 bases and J lost 7 bases. CDR3 length: 15 amino acids.

The chain recombines TRBV18 with TRBJ1-1; 7 bases are a match to TRBD1. V gave up 2 bases and J gave up 3 bases; unmatched junction bases: 12. The CDR3 length is 17 residues. The germline gives CDR1 KGHSH, CDR2 LQKENI. CDR3 DNA: TGTGCCAGCTCACCAAGGGGACAGACTGGAGGACACACTGAAGCTTTCTTT. Amino acids: CASSPRGQTGGHTEAFF.

This rearrangement joins TRBV7-6 to TRBJ1-2; D is unresolved. Germline V lookup: CDR1 SGHVS, CDR2 FNYEAQ. Deletions cut 1 base from V and 0 bases from J, with 18 bases between. The CDR3 runs 18 residues. This CDR3 reads CASSLDPDGRQPNYGYTF. Here the CDR3 DNA reads TGTGCCAGCAGCTTAGACCCAGACGGTCGGCAACCTAACTATGGCTACACCTTC.